Below, 27 T cell receptor beta chains from the same sample are listed, as sequenced in a study of cytomegalovirus exposure and HLA in healthy donors (dated by TCRdb to the late 2010s). The method was the immunoSEQ multiplex PCR assay. The table comes from immuneACCESS by way of TCRdb, which keeps in-frame sequences with V and J called. Part of the clones is missing from these tables; in studies checked, under half for an unresolved V gene and the rest for unknown reasons. For this sample the table gives fewer than 200,000 clones, of which 80% to 85% were detected only once. The ten largest clonotypes hold approximately 2.9% of the sample. Source material: PBMCs. The receptors shown here come from a woman aged 18 to 35 in good health and CMV-seropositive.

In this sample, this clone turned up once. The chain joins TRBV6-5 to TRBJ1-4, with TRBD1 identical over 7 bases. Trimming removed 6 bases from V and 8 bases from J; junction bases left unmatched: 9. The germline gives CDR1 MNHEY, CDR2 SVGAGI. This CDR3 contains 14 residues. DNA of the CDR3: TGTGCCAGCAGCAGACAGGGCGGGACGGAAAAACTGTTTTTT. Translated: CASSRQGGTEKLFF.

The rearrangement joins TRBV6-5 to TRBJ2-5; 9 bases agree with TRBD1. The CDR3 sequence is 16 residues long. Germline CDR1 and CDR2: MNHEY and SVGAGI. The junction had 11 bases not matched to a gene; V was cut back by 4 bases and J by 5 bases. CDR3 residues: CASSSSSQGARETQYF. CDR3 DNA sequence: TGTGCCAGCAGTTCCAGCTCACAGGGGGCAAGGGAGACCCAGTACTTC.

J is TRBJ2-7 and V is TRBV6-1; possible D gene TRBD2, 5 bases. The V end was cut by 7 bases, the J end by 3 bases, with 7 bases between. The CDR3 is 11 amino acids. Germline V gene lookup returns CDR1 MNHNS and CDR2 SASEGT. The DNA of the CDR3 is TGTGCCAGCACGGACTTCTACGAGCAGTACTTC. This gives the protein CASTDFYEQYF.

The genes are TRBV7-2 and TRBJ1-6, with D perhaps matching TRBD1 (6 bases). The germline V gene encodes CDR1 SGHTA and CDR2 FQGNSA. The CDR3 contains 16 residues. The V and J ends lost 4 bases and 9 bases respectively, with 19 bases between them. CDR3 loop: CASSYESTTGSSPLHF. Here the CDR3 DNA reads TGTGCCAGCAGCTATGAGAGCACTACAGGGAGTTCACCCCTCCACTTT. Full variable domain (outside the CDR3, taken from reference TRBV7-2 and TRBJ1-6): GAGVSQSPSNKVTEKGKDVELRCDPISGHTALYWYRQSLGQGLEFLIYFQGNSAPDKSGLPSDRFSAERTGGSVSTLTIQRTQQEDSAVYLCASSYESTTGSSPLHFGNGTRLTVT.

CDR3 coding DNA: TGTGCCAGCCAGACGGGTCTTAATGAAAAACTGTTTTTT. Translated: CASQTGLNEKLFF. V is TRBV25-1 and J is TRBJ1-4; unclear D gene. Germline assignment: CDR1 MGHDK and CDR2 SYGVNS. This CDR3 has 13 amino acids. Trimming cost V 8 bases and J 4 bases, with 11 bases left between them.

This chain connects TRBV9 to TRBJ2-7; TRBD2 might be the D (6 bases). The germline V gene has CDR1 SGDLS and CDR2 YYNGEE. The V and J ends lost 4 bases and 9 bases respectively, with 20 bases between them. This CDR3 region has 14 residues. CDR3: CASSNSLGGDGQYF. The DNA for the CDR3 is TGTGCCAGCAGCAACTCCCTAGGAGGGGATGGGCAGTACTTC.

The J gene is TRBJ2-1, the V gene TRBV9; 7 bases match TRBD2. This CDR3 comprises 15 residues. The ends lost 0 bases at V and 8 bases at J; junction bases unmatched: 8. CDR1 and CDR2 from the germline V gene are SGDLS and YYNGEE. DNA of the CDR3: TGTGCCAGCAGCGTAGATGGGTTTCGGGGGGATGAGCAGTTCTTC. The encoded protein is CASSVDGFRGDEQFF. Together with reference TRBV9 and TRBJ2-1, the CDR3 gives the full variable domain: DSGVTQTPKHLITATGQRVTLRCSPRSGDLSVYWYQQSLDQGLQFLIQYYNGEERAKGNILERFSAQQFPDLHSELNLSSLELGDSALYFCASSVDGFRGDEQFFGPGTRLTVL.

The CDR3 sequence: CASSGDRGVDGYTF. CDR3 coding DNA: TGTGCCAGCAGTGGCGACAGGGGAGTGGATGGCTACACCTTC. The genes are TRBV2 and TRBJ1-2; 8 bases are a match to TRBD1. Trimming at V came to 4 bases and at J to 6 bases, leaving 7 bases not matched to a gene. The CDR3 has 14 residues. CDR1 and CDR2 (germline): SNHLY, FYNNEI.

The genes are TRBV15 and TRBJ1-1, with 7 bases fitting TRBD1. The germline V gene encodes CDR1 LNHNV and CDR2 YYDKDF (reference sequence). V dropped 0 bases and J dropped 4; count of bases not matched to a gene: 5. This CDR3 region has 15 residues. The CDR3, as DNA: TGTGCCACCAGCAGAGACCCTCGACAGGGCACTGAAGCTTTCTTT. Amino acids: CATSRDPRQGTEAFF.

The gene calls are TRBV10-3 and TRBJ1-2; TRBD1 aligns across 7 bases. This CDR3 contains 16 residues. V gave up 6 bases and J gave up 0 bases; unmatched junction bases: 10. Germline CDR1 ENHRY, CDR2 SYGVKD. CDR3 sequence reads: CAISSGPGQTNYGYTF. CDR3 sequence (DNA): TGTGCCATCAGCTCAGGCCCGGGACAGACTAACTATGGCTACACCTTC.

This rearrangement joins TRBV6-5 to TRBJ2-7; TRBD1 aligns across 9 bases. The CDR3 length is 14 residues. Germline V CDR1 and CDR2: MNHEY, SVGAGI. Trimming took 6 bases from V and 6 from J; bases not matched to a gene: 9. The CDR3 protein is CASRGTGTLGEQYF. The CDR3 nucleotides read TGTGCCAGCAGAGGGACAGGGACCCTCGGCGAGCAGTACTTC.

The chain joins TRBV6-1 to TRBJ2-2, with TRBD1 identical over 8 bases. Germline trimming cut 3 bases from V and 2 bases from J; bases unmatched to any gene: 5. The germline gives CDR1 MNHNS, CDR2 SASEGT. This CDR3 region has 16 residues. Here the CDR3 reads CASSDRTGRNTGELFF. Here the CDR3 DNA reads TGTGCCAGCAGTGATCGGACAGGGCGAAACACCGGGGAGCTGTTTTTT.

This chain connects TRBV6-1 to TRBJ1-1, with 9 nucleotides matching TRBD1. CDR1 and CDR2 from the germline V gene are MNHNS and SASEGT. Trimming cost V 7 bases and J 4 bases; bases outside gene matches: 7. The CDR3 loop spans 14 amino acids. CDR3 in amino acids: CASTQTGGPTEAFF. In DNA form, the CDR3 reads TGTGCCAGCACCCAAACAGGGGGCCCCACTGAAGCTTTCTTT.

This chain joins TRBV9 and TRBJ1-1; tentatively, D is TRBD1 (5 bases). Between the trimmed V and J ends, which lost 0 bases and 7 bases, there was a span of 10 bases. This CDR3 region has 13 residues. The V gene's germline CDR1 is SGDLS and CDR2 YYNGEE. CDR3: CASSVGEGSEAFF. The CDR3 nucleotides read TGTGCCAGCAGCGTAGGGGAGGGGAGTGAAGCTTTCTTT.

The chain employs TRBV2 and TRBJ2-6, with D maybe TRBD2 (5 bases). The V end lost 3 bases, the J end lost 4 bases, and 7 bases lay between the germline ends. CDR3 length equals 14 residues. Per the germline V gene, CDR1 is SNHLY and CDR2 is FYNNEI. In DNA form, the CDR3 reads TGTGCCAGCAGTGACCCGGGGGGGGCCAACGTCCTGACTTTC. Translating gives CASSDPGGANVLTF. The whole variable domain, filled in from reference TRBV2 and TRBJ2-6, reads EPEVTQTPSHQVTQMGQEVILRCVPISNHLYFYWYRQILGQKVEFLVSFYNNEISEKSEIFDDQFSVERPDGSNFTLKIRSTKLEDSAMYFCASSDPGGANVLTFGAGSRLTVL.

This clone was seen more than once but under ten times. This specimen includes other DNA sequences encoding the same CDR3. V gene TRBV27 combines with J gene TRBJ1-2; no firm D call. The V end lost 4 bases, the J end lost 5 bases, and 5 bases lay between the germline ends. This CDR3 comprises 11 residues. Germline V lookup: CDR1 MNHEY, CDR2 SMNVEV (reference sequence). The CDR3 region has the DNA TGTGCCAGCAGTTCCGGGTATGGCTACACCTTC. It yields the protein CASSSGYGYTF.

V gene TRBV29-1 combines with J gene TRBJ2-5; TRBD1 agrees at 8 bases. CDR1 is SQVTM, CDR2 ANQGSEA, per germline. The trim removed 7 bases at V and 2 bases at J, leaving 3 bases unmatched. The CDR3 contains 12 residues. The CDR3 spells CSADRGQETQYF. The CDR3 bases are TGCAGCGCCGACAGGGGACAAGAGACCCAGTACTTC.

The chain employs TRBV6-6 and TRBJ1-5; the match to TRBD1 covers 10 bases. Trimming took 5 bases from V and 2 from J; bases not matched to a gene: 3. The CDR3 totals 15 residues. Germline CDR1 is MNHNY and CDR2 is SVGAGI (reference sequence). CDR3 sequence: CASSTGTGGNQPQHF. The CDR3 bases are TGTGCCAGCAGTACAGGGACAGGGGGCAATCAGCCCCAGCATTTT.

The rearrangement uses TRBV5-4 and TRBJ2-7; D remains ambiguous. V gave up 4 bases and J gave up 4 bases, with 12 bases separating them. From germline, CDR1 is SGHNT and CDR2 YYREEE (reference sequence). The CDR3 extends over 13 amino acids. The CDR3 DNA is TGTGCCAGCAGCCCCCGGGTGGGTTACGAGCAGTACTTC. Translating it yields CASSPRVGYEQYF.

The CDR3: CASSLGAGVRQETQYF. CDR3 nucleotide sequence: TGCGCCAGCAGCTTAGGGGCGGGGGTCCGGCAAGAGACCCAGTACTTC. The chain couples TRBV5-1 to TRBJ2-5, with 7 bases matching TRBD2. The CDR3 sequence is 16 residues long. The trim removed 2 bases at V and 2 bases at J, leaving 9 bases unmatched. The V gene's germline CDR1 is SGHRS and CDR2 YFSETQ. The complete variable domain, with remaining parts taken from reference TRBV5-1 and TRBJ2-5, reads KAGVTQTPRYLIKTRGQQVTLSCSPISGHRSVSWYQQTPGQGLQFLFEYFSETQRNKGNFPGRFSGRQFSNSRSEMNVSTLELGDSALYLCASSLGAGVRQETQYFGPGTRLLVL.

The rearrangement links TRBV27 to TRBJ2-5, with TRBD1 identical over 7 bases. The V and J ends lost 3 bases and 2 bases, in that order; junction bases with no gene match: 15. This CDR3 region has 18 residues. Germline loops: CDR1 MNHEY, CDR2 SMNVEV (reference sequence). The CDR3 is CASSFVKGAYGWQETQYF. The CDR3 nucleotides read TGTGCCAGCAGTTTTGTAAAGGGGGCTTACGGGTGGCAAGAGACCCAGTACTTC.

V usage is TRBV5-1 and J usage is TRBJ2-5; a weak D match, TRBD2 (7 bases). With 4 bases removed from V and 7 bases from J, the gap between germline ends came to 23 bases. The CDR3 covers 16 residues. Germline values: CDR1 SGHRS, CDR2 YFSETQ. This CDR3 reads CASSLPRGGGQGTQYF. The CDR3 DNA follows: TGCGCCAGCAGCCTCCCGCGAGGCGGGGGCCAGGGGACCCAGTACTTC.

The chain couples TRBV13 to TRBJ2-1; D might be TRBD1 (5 bases). Germline CDR1 and CDR2: PRHDT and FYEKMQ (reference sequence). This CDR3 has 12 residues. V gave up 5 bases and J gave up 8 bases, with 10 bases separating them. The CDR3 nucleotides are TGTGCCAGCAGCGCGATCAGGGATGAGCAGTTCTTC. This codes for CASSAIRDEQFF. Combining the CDR3 with reference TRBV13 and TRBJ2-1 gives the whole variable domain AAGVIQSPRHLIKEKRETATLKCYPIPRHDTVYWYQQGPGQDPQFLISFYEKMQSDKGSIPDRFSAQQFSDYHSELNMSSLELGDSALYFCASSAIRDEQFFGPGTRLTVL.

This chain connects TRBV7-8 to TRBJ1-5; D possibly corresponds to TRBD1 (5 bases). This CDR3 has 14 amino acids. The V gene's germline CDR1 is SGHVS and CDR2 FQNEAQ. The ends were cut back, 4 bases at V and 11 bases at J, with 18 bases in the middle. The CDR3 sequence is CASSSSDRRGAQHF. The CDR3 bases are TGTGCCAGCAGCTCATCAGACAGACGTGGGGCCCAGCATTTT.

The J gene is TRBJ2-1, the V gene TRBV29-1, with 8 bases that match TRBD2. This CDR3 has 16 residues. Trimming cost V 0 bases and J 7 bases; bases outside gene matches: 11. Germline lookup yields CDR1 SQVTM and CDR2 ANQGSEA. Written as DNA, the CDR3 is TGCAGCGTTGAAGATCGGGGCGGGAGGCAAAGGAATGAGCAGTTCTTC. Translating it yields CSVEDRGGRQRNEQFF.

This chain uses TRBV19 with TRBJ1-4; 7 bases line up with TRBD1. The CDR3 sequence is 15 residues long. The ends lost 6 bases at V and 8 bases at J; junction bases unmatched: 12. Germline loops: CDR1 LNHDA, CDR2 SQIVND (reference sequence). CDR3 sequence reads: CASRLTGVLREKLFF. CDR3 coding DNA: TGTGCCAGTAGACTCACAGGGGTCCTTCGGGAAAAACTGTTTTTT.

The chain carries TRBV7-2 and TRBJ2-1; 8 bases align to TRBD2. The V gene end was trimmed by 2 bases and the J gene end by 6 bases; junction bases not matched to a gene: 3. The CDR3 runs to 14 residues. The germline V gene encodes CDR1 SGHTA and CDR2 FQGNSA. The chain's CDR3 is CASSLSGGLNEQFF. CDR3 bases: TGTGCCAGCAGCTTATCGGGGGGGCTCAATGAGCAGTTCTTC.